The clone carrying this T cell receptor (beta chain) appeared a single time. Its antigen is unidentified. The protocol was immunoSEQ multiplex PCR, while the TCRdb copy is restricted to in-frame clones and leaves out a portion. This sample yields about 600,000 clones, of which 95% to 98% are seen a single time; around 0.057% belongs to the top ten. Germline V gene data show CDR1 as MDHEN and CDR2 as SYDVKM. V trimming: 9 bases; J trimming: 7 bases; junction bases outside the gene matches: 4. CDR3 length: 12 amino acids. This entry comes from a study of shared clonotypes between healthy human individuals. Findings and limits, study-wide: Larger estimated richness was generally recorded for naive subsets relative to memory subsets.

This TCR was recovered from a woman aged 25-40 years in good health. Sequenced: naive CD4+ T cells sorted from blood. Regarding subset: CD45RA+ positively selected. This chain joins TRBV28 and TRBJ1-3; 9 nucleotides match TRBD1. CDR3 coding DNA: TGTGCCAGGGGACAGGGAATGAACACCATATATTTT. Its protein product is CARGQGMNTIYF.